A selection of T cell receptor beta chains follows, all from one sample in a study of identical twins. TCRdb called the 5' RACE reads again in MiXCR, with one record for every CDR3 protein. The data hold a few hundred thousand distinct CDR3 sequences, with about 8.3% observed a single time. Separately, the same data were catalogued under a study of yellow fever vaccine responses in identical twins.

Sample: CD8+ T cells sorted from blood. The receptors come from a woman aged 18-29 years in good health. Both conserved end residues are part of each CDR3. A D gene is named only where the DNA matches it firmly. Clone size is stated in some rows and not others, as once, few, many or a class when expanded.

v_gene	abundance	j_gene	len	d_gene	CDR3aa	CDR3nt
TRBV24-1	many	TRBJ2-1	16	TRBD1	CATSDFGQGADNEQFF	TGTGCCACCAGTGATTTCGGGCAGGGGGCCGACAATGAGCAGTTCTTC
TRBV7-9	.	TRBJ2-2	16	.	CASSYPHRGRRGELFF	TGTGCCAGCAGCTACCCCCACCGGGGGCGCAGGGGGGAGCTGTTTTTT
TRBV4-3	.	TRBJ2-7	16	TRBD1	CASSQGLGGRSYEQYF	TGCGCCAGCAGCCAAGGCTTAGGGGGCCGATCCTACGAGCAGTACTTC
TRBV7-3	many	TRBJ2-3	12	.	CASSLGFDTQYF	TGTGCCAGCAGCTTGGGGTTTGATACGCAGTATTTT
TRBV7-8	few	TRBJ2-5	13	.	CASSWQPWETQYF	TGTGCCAGCAGCTGGCAACCCTGGGAGACCCAGTACTTC
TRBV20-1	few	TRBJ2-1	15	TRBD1	CSARLTTGAQGEQFF	TGCAGTGCTAGACTTACGACAGGGGCTCAGGGTGAGCAGTTCTTC
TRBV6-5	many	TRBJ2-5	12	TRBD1	CACRTGEETQYF	TGTGCCTGCCGTACAGGGGAAGAGACCCAGTACTTC
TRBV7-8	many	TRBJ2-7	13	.	CASSLESTDEQYF	TGTGCCAGCAGCTTAGAATCTACTGACGAGCAGTACTTC
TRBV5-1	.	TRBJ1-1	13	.	CASGPGLVTEAFF	TGCGCCAGCGGACCAGGGTTGGTCACTGAAGCTTTCTTT
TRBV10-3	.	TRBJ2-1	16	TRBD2	CAISESGLAPYNEQFF	TGTGCCATCAGTGAGTCAGGACTAGCGCCCTACAATGAGCAGTTCTTC
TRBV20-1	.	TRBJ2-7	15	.	CSARSRDSPSYEQYF	TGCAGTGCTAGGTCTAGGGACTCCCCTTCCTACGAGCAGTACTTC
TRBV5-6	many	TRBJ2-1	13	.	CASSTRTYNEQFF	TGTGCCAGCAGCACCAGGACCTACAATGAGCAGTTCTTC
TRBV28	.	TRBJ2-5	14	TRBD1	CASSPVGQGTAQYF	TGTGCCAGCAGTCCCGTGGGACAGGGCACGGCCCAGTACTTC
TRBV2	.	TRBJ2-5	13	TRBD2	CAGLAGFQETQYF	TGTGCCGGCTTAGCGGGGTTCCAAGAGACCCAGTACTTC
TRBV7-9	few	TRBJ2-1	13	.	CASSLSTEDEQFF	TGTGCCAGCAGCTTGAGTACGGAGGATGAGCAGTTCTTC
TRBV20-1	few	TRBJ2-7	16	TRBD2	CSARPPTSGDSYEQYF	TGCAGTGCTCGCCCGCCTACTAGCGGGGACTCCTACGAGCAGTACTTC
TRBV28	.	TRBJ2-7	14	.	CASSLEAATYEQYF	TGTGCCAGCAGTTTGGAGGCAGCCACCTACGAGCAGTACTTC
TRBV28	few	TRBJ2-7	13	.	CASSLIRGYEQYF	TGTGCCAGCAGTTTGATCAGGGGATACGAGCAGTACTTC
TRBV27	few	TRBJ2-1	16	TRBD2	CASSPEAGGPHNEQFF	TGTGCCAGCAGTCCAGAAGCGGGAGGGCCCCACAATGAGCAGTTCTTC
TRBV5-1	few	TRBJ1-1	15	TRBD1	CASSPRQGANTEAFF	TGCGCCAGCAGCCCAAGACAGGGAGCGAACACTGAAGCTTTCTTT
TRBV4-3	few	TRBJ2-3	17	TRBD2	CASSQDFAGARPDTQYF	TGCGCCAGCAGCCAAGATTTTGCGGGAGCTCGACCAGATACGCAGTATTTT
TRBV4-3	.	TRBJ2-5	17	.	CASSQDFGGQGRETQYF	TGCGCCAGCAGCCAAGATTTTGGGGGCCAGGGAAGGGAGACCCAGTACTTC
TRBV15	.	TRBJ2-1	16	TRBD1	CATSRTPPTGGNEQFF	TGTGCCACCAGCAGAACTCCCCCGACAGGGGGCAATGAGCAGTTCTTC
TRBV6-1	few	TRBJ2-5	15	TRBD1	CASSDLSEGAETQYF	TGTGCCAGCAGTGACCTCAGCGAGGGGGCAGAGACCCAGTACTTC
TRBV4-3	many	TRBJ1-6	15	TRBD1	CASSQDRGQNSPLHF	TGCGCCAGCAGCCAAGACAGGGGGCAGAATTCACCCCTCCACTTT
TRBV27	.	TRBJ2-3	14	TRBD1	CASKQGGYTDTQYF	TGTGCCAGCAAACAGGGGGGTTACACAGATACGCAGTATTTT
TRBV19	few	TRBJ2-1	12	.	CASNNDAHEQFF	TGTGCCAGTAATAACGACGCTCATGAGCAGTTCTTC
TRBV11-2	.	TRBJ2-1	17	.	CASSPPGGAQYYNEQFF	TGTGCCAGCAGCCCCCCCGGGGGTGCCCAATATTACAATGAGCAGTTCTTC
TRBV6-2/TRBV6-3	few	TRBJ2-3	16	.	CASSTERRTSTDTQYF	TGTGCCAGCAGTACTGAACGGAGGACGAGCACAGATACGCAGTATTTT
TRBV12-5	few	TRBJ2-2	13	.	CASGLTLTGELFF	TGTGCTAGTGGTTTGACGCTGACCGGGGAGCTGTTTTTT
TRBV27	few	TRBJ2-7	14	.	CASSLGGAPYEQYF	TGTGCCAGCAGTTTGGGGGGCGCCCCCTACGAGCAGTACTTC
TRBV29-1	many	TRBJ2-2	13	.	CSVNDRNTGELFF	TGCAGCGTTAATGACAGGAACACCGGGGAGCTGTTTTTT
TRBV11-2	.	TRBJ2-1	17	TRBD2	CASSLGEGTSGYNEQFF	TGTGCCAGCAGCTTAGGGGAGGGGACTAGCGGTTACAATGAGCAGTTCTTC
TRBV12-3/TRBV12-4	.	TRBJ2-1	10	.	CASGWDEQFF	TGTGCCAGCGGGTGGGATGAGCAGTTCTTC
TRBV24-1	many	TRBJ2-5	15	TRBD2	CATSDSGRNRETQYF	TGTGCCACCAGTGACAGCGGGAGAAATCGGGAGACCCAGTACTTC
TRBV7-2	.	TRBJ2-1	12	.	CASSLEFAEQFF	TGTGCCAGCAGCTTAGAATTTGCAGAGCAGTTCTTC
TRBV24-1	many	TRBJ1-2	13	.	CATSDSRAWGYTF	TGTGCCACCAGTGATTCCCGGGCCTGGGGCTACACCTTC
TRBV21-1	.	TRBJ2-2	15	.	CASSAQGSNTGELFF	TGTGCCAGCAGCGCCCAGGGTTCGAACACCGGGGAGCTGTTTTTT
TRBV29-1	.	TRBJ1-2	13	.	CSVEAIGNYGYTF	TGCAGCGTTGAAGCGATTGGGAACTATGGCTACACCTTC
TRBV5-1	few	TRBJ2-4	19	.	CASSWTSEGQYGAKNIQYF	TGCGCCAGCAGCTGGACTTCTGAAGGACAGTACGGGGCCAAAAACATTCAGTACTTC
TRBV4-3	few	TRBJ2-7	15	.	CASSQEAGVAYEQYF	TGCGCCAGCAGCCAGGAGGCAGGTGTAGCCTACGAGCAGTACTTC
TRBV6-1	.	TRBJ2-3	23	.	CASSAPQFPPSSPQGTSTDTQYF	TGTGCCAGCAGCGCCCCCCAATTCCCCCCCAGTAGTCCTCAGGGCACTAGCACAGATACGCAGTATTTT
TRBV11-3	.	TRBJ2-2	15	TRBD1	CASSSDRDVTGELFF	TGTGCCAGCAGCTCGGACAGGGACGTCACCGGGGAGCTGTTTTTT
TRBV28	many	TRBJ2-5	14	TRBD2	CASSLTREQETQYF	TGTGCCAGCAGTTTAACGCGGGAGCAAGAGACCCAGTACTTC
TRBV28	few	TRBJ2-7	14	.	CASSVNGRINEQYF	TGTGCCAGCAGCGTTAATGGGAGAATAAACGAGCAGTACTTC
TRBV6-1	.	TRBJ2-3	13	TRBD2	CASRSGDTDTQYF	TGTGCCAGCAGGAGCGGGGACACAGATACGCAGTATTTT
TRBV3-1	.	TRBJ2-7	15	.	CASSQYSGQGYEQYF	TGTGCCAGCAGCCAATATAGCGGCCAGGGGTACGAGCAGTACTTC